Listed below are T cell receptor beta chains from one sample, sequenced in a study of blood T cell repertoires in COVID-19. The data were produced by immunoSEQ multiplex PCR, yet TCRdb's version contains in-frame clones alone and is incomplete. The table includes about 210,000 clones, about 87% detected once. Material for sequencing was peripheral blood. Receptor source: a man between 65 and 85 years old with acute or convalescent COVID-19. CDR3s leave out the opening cysteine and the closing phenylalanine or tryptophan. A D gene is named only where the DNA matches it firmly.

D gene | J gene | V gene | CDR3 length | CDR3 protein
NA | TRBJ2-7 | TRBV6-6 | 12 | ASSYLRVGYEQY
TRBD1 | TRBJ2-3 | TRBV7-2 | 11 | ASSLRGRDTQY
NA | TRBJ2-1 | TRBV3-1/TRBV3-2 | 13 | ASSQDARVWDEQF
NA | TRBJ1-2 | TRBV18 | 11 | ASSPSPGNGYT
NA | TRBJ1-2 | TRBV10-3 | 9 | ATTSGTLYT
TRBD2 | TRBJ2-1 | TRBV29-1 | 16 | SVAVIAGLAGGYNEQF
NA | TRBJ2-1 | TRBV7-8 | 14 | ASSLRPGDNYNEQF
TRBD1 | TRBJ2-1 | TRBV7-2 | 12 | ASSLWTGDHEQF
TRBD1 | TRBJ2-1 | TRBV18 | 11 | ASSATGNNEQF
NA | TRBJ2-7 | TRBV27 | 12 | ASRPDSYSYEQY
TRBD1 | TRBJ1-5 | TRBV28 | 13 | ASSRQGRSNQPQH
NA | TRBJ1-5 | TRBV3-1/TRBV3-2 | 11 | ASSQDLNQPQH
TRBD1 | TRBJ2-7 | TRBV5-1 | 12 | ASSPGQRPYEQY
NA | TRBJ2-1 | TRBV4-1 | 11 | ASSRNSVNEQF
TRBD2 | TRBJ2-3 | TRBV5-4 | 13 | ASSLAGVVTDTQY
TRBD1 | TRBJ2-5 | TRBV7-2 | 14 | ASSQTIRDRGGTQY
NA | TRBJ2-2 | TRBV5-1 | 14 | ASSLGFSANTGELF
TRBD2 | TRBJ2-2 | TRBV29-1 | 14 | SVETSGSLVTGELF
NA | TRBJ1-1 | TRBV4-2 | 14 | ASSHAQIEENTEAF
TRBD2 | TRBJ2-7 | TRBV20-1 | 12 | SASSGRFAYEQY
NA | TRBJ2-1 | TRBV29-1 | 14 | SALPYADTSYNEQF
TRBD2 | TRBJ2-1 | TRBV29-1 | 12 | SVGGGYSYNEQF
NA | TRBJ1-1 | TRBV19 | 11 | ASSIKAVSEAF
NA | TRBJ1-1 | TRBV5-6 | 14 | ASSLDGAGEWAEAF
TRBD2 | TRBJ2-1 | TRBV13 | 13 | ASSQWGLRPNEQF
TRBD1 | TRBJ1-1 | TRBV29-1 | 11 | SVRTGMNTEAF
NA | TRBJ2-7 | TRBV27 | 12 | ASSLSPGSYEQY
TRBD1 | TRBJ2-1 | TRBV27 | 13 | ASSLRTGNYNEQF
NA | TRBJ1-2 | TRBV28 | 12 | ASSPFSPNYGYT
NA | TRBJ2-1 | TRBV7-2 | 11 | ASSQTGVSEQF
TRBD2 | TRBJ2-5 | TRBV5-1 | 12 | ASSPGTSKETQY
NA | TRBJ2-3 | TRBV7-7 | 12 | ASSLDHTEDTQY
NA | TRBJ2-1 | TRBV4-1 | 12 | ASSPSGSYNEQF
NA | TRBJ2-5 | TRBV18 | 11 | ASSQKGGETQY
NA | TRBJ1-2 | TRBV5-6 | 12 | ASSQFQSSGGYT
NA | TRBJ2-7 | TRBV2 | 11 | ASRKGLPYEQY
NA | TRBJ1-1 | TRBV28 | 9 | ASSKLTEAF
NA | TRBJ1-1 | TRBV18 | 13 | ASSPPGGGNTEAF
NA | TRBJ2-2 | TRBV7-2 | 13 | ASSPTGLHTGELF
NA | TRBJ1-1 | TRBV18 | 11 | ASSPGARTEAF
NA | TRBJ2-2 | TRBV3-1/TRBV3-2 | 14 | ASSHRSTGNTGELF
NA | TRBJ1-3 | TRBV19 | 12 | ASRDTISGNTIY